Sequencing of this T cell receptor (beta chain) was carried out in a study of blood T cell repertoires in COVID-19. Overall study: Specimens from acute and convalescent COVID-19 originated in the United States, Italy and Spain. Sample material is recorded as cDNA or gDNA derived from T cells, B-cell-depleted T cells, or PBMCs.

Authors' data handling: Researchers report that nucleated cell counts were estimated from reference gene primer amplification. Assay: immunoSEQ multiplex PCR; the TCRdb copy retains only in-frame clones and omits some. That table furnishes V, J and clone size, whereas the DNA furnished D and trimming. The sample shows about 240,000 clones, approximately 90% of them seen only once. The origin of this receptor is a man in his 60s who had recovered from COVID-19. Sequenced input: peripheral blood.

CDR3 sequence: CASSRTGVWTSPLHF. Here the CDR3 DNA reads TGTGCCAGCAGCAGGACAGGGGTTTGGACTTCACCCCTCCACTTT. The chain links TRBV11-2 to TRBJ1-6; TRBD1 agrees at 9 bases. Per the germline V gene, CDR1 is SGHAT and CDR2 is FQNNGV. The V gene end was trimmed by 5 bases and the J gene end by 9 bases; junction bases not matched to a gene: 8. The CDR3 is 15 residues long. Complete variable domain (other parts from reference TRBV11-2 and TRBJ1-6): EAGVAQSPRYKIIEKRQSVAFWCNPISGHATLYWYQQILGQGPKLLIQFQNNGVVDDSQLPKDRFSAERLKGVDSTLKIQPAKLEDSAVYLCASSRTGVWTSPLHFGNGTRLTVT.